What follows describes a single TCR beta chain. CDR1 and CDR2 from the germline V gene are SGHNT and YYREEE (reference sequence). Germline trimming cut 4 bases from V and 5 bases from J; bases unmatched to any gene: 13. The CDR3 sequence is 16 residues long. There were only Caucasian adults among the donors, and all lived in Nashville, Tennessee. Produced via immunoSEQ multiplex PCR; TCRdb's table is partial and in-frame only. The sample has over a million clones; under 80% are singletons. The data were obtained in a study of shared clonotypes between healthy human individuals. Study-level background: Two women and a few men aged 18 to 49 served as donors.

The clonotype was recovered from a man between 18 and 35 years old in good health. The source material was memory CD4+ T cells sorted from blood. Subset noted: CD45RA-negative fraction. The chain couples TRBV5-4 to TRBJ1-1; 8 bases agree with TRBD1. CDR3 in DNA: TGTGCCAGCAGCAGAGACGCAGGGGGCGCAATGACTGAAGCTTTCTTT. Translating it yields CASSRDAGGAMTEAFF.